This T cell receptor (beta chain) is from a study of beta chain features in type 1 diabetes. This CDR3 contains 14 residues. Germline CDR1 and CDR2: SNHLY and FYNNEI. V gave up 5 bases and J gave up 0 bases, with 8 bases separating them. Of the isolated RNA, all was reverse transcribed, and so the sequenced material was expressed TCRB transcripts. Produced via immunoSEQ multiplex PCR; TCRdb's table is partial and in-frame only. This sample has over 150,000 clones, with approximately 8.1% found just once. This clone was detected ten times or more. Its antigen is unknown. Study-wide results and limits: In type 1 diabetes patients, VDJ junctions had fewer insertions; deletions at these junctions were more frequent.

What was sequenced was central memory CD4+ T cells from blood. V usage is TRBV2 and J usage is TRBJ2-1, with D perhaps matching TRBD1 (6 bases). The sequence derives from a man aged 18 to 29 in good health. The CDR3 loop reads CASSRDTSYNEQFF. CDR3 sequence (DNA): TGTGCCAGCAGTCGGGACACCTCCTACAATGAGCAGTTCTTC.